Sequencing of this T cell receptor (beta chain) was carried out in a study of PD-1 blockade in mismatch repair-deficient tumors. V lost 2 bases and J 1 base, leaving 11 bases between the germline ends. The CDR3 extends over 15 amino acids. CDR1 is MNHEY and CDR2 is SMNVEV in the germline V gene (reference sequence). A few counts support this clone. Sequencing used immunoSEQ multiplex PCR; TCRdb keeps in-frame clones, though not all of them. The top ten hold approximately 6.8% of the sample, which has 100,000 or so clones, over 75% seen once. The sequence was obtained from an adult with mismatch repair-deficient cancer. Sequencing used peripheral blood, obtained approximately 8 months after starting pembrolizumab. The chain is built from TRBV27 and TRBJ1-2; weak D call: TRBD1 (5 bases). The CDR3 loop reads CASSLAAGNNYGYTF. Written as DNA, the CDR3 is TGTGCCAGCAGTTTAGCGGCAGGGAATAACTATGGCTACACCTTC.